The entry below describes one T cell receptor (beta chain). Its matching antigen is unknown. Germline V gene data show CDR1 as MNHEY and CDR2 as SVGEGT. Trimming left V 0 bases short and J 3 bases short, with 17 bases between. The CDR3 is 17 residues long. Here immunoSEQ multiplex PCR was the method, and the copy in TCRdb shows in-frame clones only, minus some. This sample yields more than 65,000 clones, of which roughly nine tenths are seen a single time; around 6.7% belongs to the top ten. These data belong to a study of T cell responses to AZD1222 COVID-19 vaccine. Overall study context: Doses given second, at about 4 or about 12 weeks, were pooled. Findings and caveats of the study: Mostly white British, mostly female donors; authors suggested clonal diversity may be underestimated. Compared with day 0, the breadth and depth of the Spike-specific TCR repertoire rose significantly after two doses of AZD1222. Repertoires were obtained solely post-peak T cell response.

This receptor was identified in an adult in good health. This chain joins TRBV6-2 or TRBV6-3 and TRBJ1-1; D remains ambiguous. Sample: peripheral blood, taken on day 0 of AZD1222 vaccination. DNA for the CDR3: TGTGCCAGCAGTTACTCGAGAATCCCGGAGGGAGACACTGAAGCTTTCTTT. Amino acid sequence: CASSYSRIPEGDTEAFF.